Sequencing of this T cell receptor beta chain was carried out in a study of blood T cell repertoires in COVID-19 (dated by TCRdb to the early 2020s). Looking at the study overall: Samples from collaborators originated in the United States, Italy and Spain and spanned both the acute and convalescent phases of COVID-19. Deeply sampled blood TCRbeta repertoires from subjects exposed to, actively infected with, or recovered from COVID-19 were included in the dataset. The samples were drawn from two sources: the first 160 participants of the ongoing ImmuneRACE study, and 950 to 1,500 subjects contributed by 6 global collaborators. Nearly every sample came with metadata listing a de-identified subject ID, COVID-19 status, age in years and sex. The material from the prospective study consisted of cDNA or gDNA derived from T cells, B-cell-depleted T cells, or PBMCs. A freely available public database, intended as a resource for researchers studying the immune response to SARS-CoV-2, is where the repertoires were released. Where available, HLA class I and class II types were obtained from metadata supplied by the sample provider rather than from assay-based typing.

What the work shows at the level of the full study, not this receptor alone: The quantity of clinical and demographic metadata differed by source and by participant and was supplied without curation.

The CDR3 holds 15 amino acids from the cysteine to the phenylalanine. Here the CDR3 DNA is all that survives: 45 bases in frame from base 1. V was cut back by 5 bases and J by 4 bases, leaving a gap of 16 bases between them. The germline V gene (reference sequence) specifies LNHDA as CDR1 and SQIVND as CDR2. As regards this clone: Its antigen remains unidentified. No clone much larger than this one lies a single base away; base qualities are absent.

Participants in the prospective study were enrolled through a virtual design, were aged roughly 18 to 90 years, and lived in under 25 United States geographic areas. To assign participants to cohorts, the prospective study relied on clinical history that participants themselves reported in a screening survey and a study questionnaire. Each participant in the prospective study had whole blood, serum and a nasopharyngeal or oropharyngeal swab collected by mobile phlebotomists. Over an approximately 2-month period, participants in the prospective study had the option of providing additional blood draws and questionnaires. Before DNA extraction, prospective study blood samples were shipped either frozen or at room temperature. The immunoSEQ Assay, a bias-controlled multiplex PCR, was used to amplify TCRbeta CDR3 regions from genomic DNA. Per the original workflow: The number of nucleated cells in each sample was estimated from the amplification of reference gene primers within the assay. To quantify the absolute abundance of each unique TCRbeta CDR3 rearrangement, sequence reads were collapsed and filtered. For each sample, productive Simpson clonality was calculated by taking the square root of Simpson's diversity index across productive rearrangements. TCRdb's version of the immuneACCESS table is confined to in-frame rearrangements and falls short of the full clone set. An unresolved V gene accounts for under half of the shortfall where checked; the remainder is of unknown origin. From that table come the V and J calls and clone size; the DNA was used to work out D and trimming. This sample is represented by some 200,000 clones; roughly 82% of them were singletons. Less than 5.5% of the sample is taken by the ten largest.

This receptor was taken from an older woman with acute COVID-19. Here the chain combines TRBV19 and TRBJ2-3, with a weak D call of TRBD2 (8 bases match). Sequenced: PBMCs or T cells enriched from blood (not recorded which). CDR3 sequence: CASSRQGGGPDTQYF. The base sequence is TGTGCCAGTAGTCGACAGGGCGGGGGGCCAGATACGCAGTATTTT.